The clone carrying this T cell receptor beta chain occurred a few times. Described treatment: randomized to nivolumab then ipilimumab (arm A) or the reverse (arm B). DNA-damaging chemotherapy had not been given to any patient beforehand. Sorted cells were live CD3+CD8+, lacking CD19 and CD56, from PBMCs. The sample is drawn from a study of sequential checkpoint blockade in melanoma. In the study overall: Patients were randomized 1:1 to nivolumab-then-ipilimumab or ipilimumab-then-nivolumab first-line. Maintenance nivolumab came after either treatment sequence.

Some clones are missing from TCRdb's copy, which holds only in-frame ones; the method was immunoSEQ multiplex PCR. The sample yields 20,000 or so clones, 65% to 75% seen once. This sample comprised CD8+ T cells sorted from blood (inferred from file names), obtained from a patient given nivolumab and ipilimumab in sequence. This TCR derives from a human donor with melanoma.

CDR3 coding DNA: TGTGCCAGCAGCACCGGACTCGGGACATCGCTCAATGGCTACACCTTC. Residues: CASSTGLGTSLNGYTF. The rearrangement uses TRBV4-2 and TRBJ1-2; possible D gene TRBD1, 6 bases. V dropped 5 bases and J dropped 6 bases, with 22 bases sitting between them. This CDR3 has 16 amino acids. Germline lookup yields CDR1 LGHNA and CDR2 YNFKEQ.